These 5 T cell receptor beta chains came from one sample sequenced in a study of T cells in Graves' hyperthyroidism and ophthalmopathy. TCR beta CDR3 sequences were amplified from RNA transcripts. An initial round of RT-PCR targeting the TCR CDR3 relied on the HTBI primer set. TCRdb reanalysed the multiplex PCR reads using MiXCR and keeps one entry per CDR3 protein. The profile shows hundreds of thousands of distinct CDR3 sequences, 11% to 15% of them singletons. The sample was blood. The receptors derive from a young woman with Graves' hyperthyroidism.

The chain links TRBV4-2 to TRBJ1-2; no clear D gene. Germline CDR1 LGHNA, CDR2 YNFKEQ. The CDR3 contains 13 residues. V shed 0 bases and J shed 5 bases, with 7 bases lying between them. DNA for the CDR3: TGTGCCAGCAGCCAAGATCTTCGATATGGCTACACCTTC. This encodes CASSQDLRYGYTF.

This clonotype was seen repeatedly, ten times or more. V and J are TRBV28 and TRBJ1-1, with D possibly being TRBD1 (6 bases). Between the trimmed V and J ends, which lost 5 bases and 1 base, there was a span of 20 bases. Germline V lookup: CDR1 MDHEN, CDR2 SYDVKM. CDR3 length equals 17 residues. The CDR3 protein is CASSPYSSTGSNTEAFF. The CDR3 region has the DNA TGTGCCAGCAGTCCCTACTCCTCGACAGGCTCGAACACTGAAGCTTTCTTT.

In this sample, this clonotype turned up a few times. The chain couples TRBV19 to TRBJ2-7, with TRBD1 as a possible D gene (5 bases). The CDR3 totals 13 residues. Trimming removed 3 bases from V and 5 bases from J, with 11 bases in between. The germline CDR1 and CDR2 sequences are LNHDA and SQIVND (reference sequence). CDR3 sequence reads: CASSISRGDEQYF. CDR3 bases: TGTGCCAGTAGTATTTCAAGGGGCGACGAGCAGTACTTC. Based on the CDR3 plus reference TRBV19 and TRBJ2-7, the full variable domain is DGGITQSPKYLFRKEGQNVTLSCEQNLNHDAMYWYRQDPGQGLRLIYYSQIVNDFQKGDIAEGYSVSREKKESFPLTVTSAQKNPTAFYLCASSISRGDEQYFGPGTRLTVT.

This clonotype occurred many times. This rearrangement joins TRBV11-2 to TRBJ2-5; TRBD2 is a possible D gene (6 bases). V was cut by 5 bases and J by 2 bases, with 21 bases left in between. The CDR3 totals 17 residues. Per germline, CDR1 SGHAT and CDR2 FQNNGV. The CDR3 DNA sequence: TGTGCCAGCAGCCCCCAACCCCAGCGGGCGCGTCAAGAGACCCAGTACTTC. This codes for CASSPQPQRARQETQYF.

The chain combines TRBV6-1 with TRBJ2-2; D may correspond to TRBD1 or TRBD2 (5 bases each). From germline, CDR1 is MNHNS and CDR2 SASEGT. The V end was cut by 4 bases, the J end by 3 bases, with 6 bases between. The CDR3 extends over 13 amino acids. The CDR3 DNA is TGTGCCAGCAGTGGGGGACACACCGGGGAGCTGTTTTTT. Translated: CASSGGHTGELFF.